This TCR beta chain was sequenced in a study of shared clonotypes between healthy human individuals (dated by TCRdb to 2020 to 2021). About the investigation overall: The cohort included three men and a couple of women between 18 and 49 years of age. For each donor, CD4 naive and CD4 memory were each run on three plates, CD8 naive on two plates, and CD8 memory on one plate. To estimate repertoire size and how much clonotype sharing occurs between individuals, the study deeply sequenced the blood TCR repertoires of roughly 5 healthy adults. Different laboratories and diverse techniques were used to prepare libraries and sequence TCR repertoires, to increase sequencing depth and limit assay-specific biases. Between about 0.85 and 9.5 billion PBMCs per donor were obtained by leukapheresis.

The investigation overall reported the following: Sampling was restricted to blood, and TCR repertoires in tissue are likely to differ from TCR repertoires in blood. Naive subsets generally had larger estimated clonotype richness than memory subsets did. About 5% of naive CD4, around 3.5% of naive CD8, around 2.3% of memory CD4, and 0.4% of memory CD8 clonotypes were shared across four donors. Based on pairwise subsampling, the degree of clonotype sharing among donors was expected to be affected by sequencing depth. The small number of donors limited the genetic and exposure-history diversity represented. Clonotypes shared by all four sorted-subset donors showed higher generation probabilities than non-shared clonotypes. Even with the large sequencing depth, rarefaction of the sorted-subset datasets indicated that sequencing was incomplete.

TCR CDR3 regions were amplified from genomic DNA by multiplex PCR using the deep immunoSEQ assay. Extracted genomic DNA from each cell subset was spread evenly across all wells of several immunoSEQ 96-well plates, with each plate serving as a replicate. For sorted subsets, around 200 ng genomic DNA, equal to tens of thousands of T cell genomes, was loaded into each replicate PCR. Purified libraries were measured with a Qubit 3.0 fluorometer, size-checked on a Bioanalyzer 2100, and measured again with the KAPA Library Quantification kit. A separate single-read 150-cycle Illumina NextSeq 550 flow cell was used to sequence each immunoSEQ 96-well plate. From the authors' description of their analysis: The immunoSEQ output contained only junctional sequences without quality scores, so filtering could not match that applied to full-length reads. To assign V/J genes and CDR3, sequences were annotated using PyIR, a Python wrapper for IgBLAST v1.9, with IMGT germline references. Reads were removed for weak V/J assignments (E-value above 1e-6), missing CDR3, stop codons, out-of-frame junctions, or ambiguous translated residues. V3J clonotypes were defined as sequences sharing an identical inferred V gene, J gene, and CDR3 amino acid sequence. The percentage overlap between two repertoires was calculated by dividing the number of shared unique clonotypes by the size of the smaller repertoire. Three approaches were used to assess repertoire richness: RTK rarefaction, the Chao1 estimator, and Recon v2.1 estimates of unobserved clonotypes. Generation probabilities were computed with OLGA for all TCRbeta clonotypes obtained by the gDNA method from several donors. TCRdb re-hosts the immuneACCESS table, in-frame sequences only. Its copies lack some clones; in the studies checked, an unresolved V gene accounts for under half of them, and the cause for the rest is not known. The D gene and trimming were derived from the DNA, and the V and J assignments and clone size from that table. For this sample the table gives some 2.1 million clones, of which just over 90% were detected only once. The ten top clones hold around 1.7% of the sample.

From the cysteine through the phenylalanine, the CDR3 covers 18 amino acids. Only CDR3 DNA remains: 54 bases, in frame from the first base. The germline V gene supplies CDR1 MDHEN and CDR2 SYDVKM. The junction shows trimming of 4 bases on V and 1 base on J, and the gene matches do not reach 14 bases of it. CD8 naive samples were obtained by positive selection for CCR7 among CD45RO-negative cells, yielding a CD45RA+CCR7+ population from which TemRA cells were excluded. Healthy HIV-negative adults with no recently reported acute infections or vaccinations were included as donors. All donors were Caucasian adults living in Nashville, Tennessee, USA. Blood was obtained by leukapheresis, after which PBMCs were separated by Ficoll-Histopaque density gradient centrifugation and cryopreserved in liquid nitrogen vapor phase. Analytical flow cytometry was used to check the purity and quantity of each magnetically sorted T cell population. From each sorted fraction, genomic DNA was isolated and quantified by UV absorbance on a Nanodrop 2000c.

On this clone itself: Which antigen it targets is not known. Base quality data are lacking; no much larger clone is found one base away.

The receptor was derived from a man aged 18 to 29 in good health. Some clones in this sample may be carry-over from other donors' samples. The sequenced sample consisted of naive CD8+ T cells from PBMCs. Taken with the paper, the label for cell subset or site translates to: CD45RA+CCR7+. The chain is made from TRBV28 and TRBJ2-5; a stretch of 8 junction bases matches TRBD2. The sequenced DNA: TGTGCCAGCAGTTGGGGCCAAGGGGTAGCGGGGTTCCAAGAGACCCAGTACTTC. Its protein product is CASSWGQGVAGFQETQYF.